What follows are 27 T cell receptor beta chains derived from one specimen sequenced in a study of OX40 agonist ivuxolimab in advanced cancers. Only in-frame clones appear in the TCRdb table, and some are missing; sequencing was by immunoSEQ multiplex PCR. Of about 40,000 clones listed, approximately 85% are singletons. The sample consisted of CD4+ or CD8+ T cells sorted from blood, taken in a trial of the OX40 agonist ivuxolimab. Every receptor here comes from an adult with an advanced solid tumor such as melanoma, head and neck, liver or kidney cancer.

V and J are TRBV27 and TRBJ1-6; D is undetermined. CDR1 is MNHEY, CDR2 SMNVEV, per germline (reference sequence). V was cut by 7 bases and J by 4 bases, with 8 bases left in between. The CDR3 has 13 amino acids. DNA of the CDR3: TGTGCCAGCAATTCCGGTTATAATTCACCCCTCCACTTT. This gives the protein CASNSGYNSPLHF.

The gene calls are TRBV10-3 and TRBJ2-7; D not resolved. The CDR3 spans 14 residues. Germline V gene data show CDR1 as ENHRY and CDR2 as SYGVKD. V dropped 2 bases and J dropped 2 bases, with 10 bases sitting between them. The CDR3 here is CAISETGETYEQYF. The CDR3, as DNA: TGTGCCATCAGTGAGACCGGAGAAACCTACGAGCAGTACTTC.

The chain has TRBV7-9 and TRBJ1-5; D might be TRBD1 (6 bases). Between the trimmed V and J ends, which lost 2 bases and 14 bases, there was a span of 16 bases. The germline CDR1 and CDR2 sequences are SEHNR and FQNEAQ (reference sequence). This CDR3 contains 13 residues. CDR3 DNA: TGTGCCAGCAGCTTATCCCGGGGGGCTTTGGAGCATTTT. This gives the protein CASSLSRGALEHF.

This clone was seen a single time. The CDR3 DNA reads as TGTGCCAGTAGTCTTGCGTTGGGCGTGAGCTCCTACAATGAGCAGTTCTTC. Translated: CASSLALGVSSYNEQFF. The chain has TRBV19 and TRBJ2-1; D remains unclear. CDR3 length equals 17 residues. Trimming left V 5 bases short and J 0 bases short, with 17 bases between. The germline CDR1 and CDR2 sequences are LNHDA and SQIVND (reference sequence).

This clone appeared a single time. The CDR3 spells CASSYGAADEQYF. CDR3 bases: TGTGCCAGCAGTTACGGCGCGGCCGACGAGCAGTACTTC. This chain joins TRBV6-5 and TRBJ2-7; D is unclear. The CDR3 runs to 13 residues. Germline V CDR1 and CDR2: MNHEY, SVGAGI. Between the trimmed V and J ends, which lost 2 bases and 5 bases, there was a span of 10 bases.

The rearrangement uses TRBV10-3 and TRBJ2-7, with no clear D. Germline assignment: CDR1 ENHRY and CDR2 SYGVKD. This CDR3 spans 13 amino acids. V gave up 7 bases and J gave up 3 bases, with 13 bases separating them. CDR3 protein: CAITHASGYEQYF. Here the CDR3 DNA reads TGTGCCATCACGCATGCGTCGGGCTACGAGCAGTACTTC.

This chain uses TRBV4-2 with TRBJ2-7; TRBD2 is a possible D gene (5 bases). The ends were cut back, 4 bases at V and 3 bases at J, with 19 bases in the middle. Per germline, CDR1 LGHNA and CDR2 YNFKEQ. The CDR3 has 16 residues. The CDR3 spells CASSLGFEGGGYEQYF. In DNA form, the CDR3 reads TGTGCCAGCAGCCTTGGCTTTGAAGGAGGTGGCTACGAGCAGTACTTC.

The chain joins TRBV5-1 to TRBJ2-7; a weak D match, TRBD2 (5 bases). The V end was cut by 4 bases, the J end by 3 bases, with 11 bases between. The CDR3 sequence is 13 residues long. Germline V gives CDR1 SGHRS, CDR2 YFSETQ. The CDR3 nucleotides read TGCGCCAGCAGCCTCGGACTTGACTACGAGCAGTACTTC. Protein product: CASSLGLDYEQYF.

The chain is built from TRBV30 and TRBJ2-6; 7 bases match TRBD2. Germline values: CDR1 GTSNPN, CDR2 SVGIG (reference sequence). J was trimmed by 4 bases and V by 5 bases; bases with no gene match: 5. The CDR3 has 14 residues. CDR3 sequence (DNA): TGTGCCTGGCAGGATAGCGGGGGGGCCAACGTCCTGACTTTC. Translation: CAWQDSGGANVLTF.

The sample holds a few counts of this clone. The CDR3 coding sequence is TGTGCCAGCAGCTTGGGGCAGGGTACTAATCAGCCCCAGCATTTT. The encoded protein is CASSLGQGTNQPQHF. The chain combines TRBV5-6 with TRBJ1-5; the D gene is possibly TRBD1 (5 bases). The V end lost 0 bases, the J end lost 4 bases, and 11 bases lay between the germline ends. The germline CDR1 and CDR2 sequences are SGHDT and YYEEEE. The CDR3 is made up of 15 amino acids.

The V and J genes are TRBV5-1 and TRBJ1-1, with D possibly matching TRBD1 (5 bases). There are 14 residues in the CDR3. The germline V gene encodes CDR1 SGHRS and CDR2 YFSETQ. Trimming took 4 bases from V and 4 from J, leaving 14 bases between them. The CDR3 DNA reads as TGCGCCAGCAGCCTGTCGGGGGTTTCCACTGAAGCTTTCTTT. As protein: CASSLSGVSTEAFF.

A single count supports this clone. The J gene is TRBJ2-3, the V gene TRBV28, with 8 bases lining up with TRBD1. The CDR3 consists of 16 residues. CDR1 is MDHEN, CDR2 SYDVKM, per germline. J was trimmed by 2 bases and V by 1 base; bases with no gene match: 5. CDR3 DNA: TGTGCCAGCAGTTTATTCAGGGGGCGGCCCACAGATACGCAGTATTTT. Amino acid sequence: CASSLFRGRPTDTQYF.

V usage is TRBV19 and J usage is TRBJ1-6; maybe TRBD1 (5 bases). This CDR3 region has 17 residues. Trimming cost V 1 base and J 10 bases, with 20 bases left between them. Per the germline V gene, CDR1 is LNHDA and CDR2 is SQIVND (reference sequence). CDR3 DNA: TGTGCCAGTAGTATAGTCCCCCCCCAGGGTTCTGGATCACCCCTCCACTTT. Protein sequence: CASSIVPPQGSGSPLHF.

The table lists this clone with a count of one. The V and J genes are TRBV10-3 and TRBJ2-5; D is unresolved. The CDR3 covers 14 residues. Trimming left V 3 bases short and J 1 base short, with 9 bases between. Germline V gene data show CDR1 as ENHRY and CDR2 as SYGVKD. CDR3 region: CAISELVTQETQYF. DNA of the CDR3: TGTGCCATCAGTGAATTGGTTACCCAAGAGACCCAGTACTTC.

In DNA, the CDR3 is TGTGCCAGCAGCGTAGGGGACAGGGGAACAGATACGCAGTATTTT. Translated: CASSVGDRGTDTQYF. This chain connects TRBV9 to TRBJ2-3; 10 nucleotides line up with TRBD1. The CDR3 runs 15 residues. Trimming at V came to 0 bases and at J to 3 bases, leaving 1 base not matched to a gene. The germline gives CDR1 SGDLS, CDR2 YYNGEE.

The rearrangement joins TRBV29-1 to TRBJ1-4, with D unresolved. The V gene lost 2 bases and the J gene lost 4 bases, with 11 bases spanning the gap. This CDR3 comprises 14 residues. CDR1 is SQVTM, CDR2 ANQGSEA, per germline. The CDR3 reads CSVELGWGNEKLFF. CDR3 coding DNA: TGCAGCGTTGAACTGGGGTGGGGTAATGAAAAACTGTTTTTT.

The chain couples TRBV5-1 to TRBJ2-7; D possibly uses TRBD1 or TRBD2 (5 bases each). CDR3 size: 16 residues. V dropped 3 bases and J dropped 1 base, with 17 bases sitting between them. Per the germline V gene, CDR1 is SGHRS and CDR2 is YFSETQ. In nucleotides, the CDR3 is TGCGCCAGCAGCTCTTCTCCCGGGGCCGGGTCCTACGAGCAGTACTTC. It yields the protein CASSSSPGAGSYEQYF.

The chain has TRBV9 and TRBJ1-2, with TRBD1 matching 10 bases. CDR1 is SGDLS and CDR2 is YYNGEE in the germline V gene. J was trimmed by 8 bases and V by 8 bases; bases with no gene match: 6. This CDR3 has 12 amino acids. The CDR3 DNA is TGTGCCAGTTGGACAGGGGGAGACGGCTACACCTTC. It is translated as CASWTGGDGYTF.

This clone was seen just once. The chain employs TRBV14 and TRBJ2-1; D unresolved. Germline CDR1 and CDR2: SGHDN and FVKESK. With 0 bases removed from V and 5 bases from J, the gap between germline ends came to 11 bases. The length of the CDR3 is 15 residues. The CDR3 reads CASSQEELPHNEQFF. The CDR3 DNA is TGTGCCAGCAGCCAAGAAGAACTACCTCACAATGAGCAGTTCTTC.

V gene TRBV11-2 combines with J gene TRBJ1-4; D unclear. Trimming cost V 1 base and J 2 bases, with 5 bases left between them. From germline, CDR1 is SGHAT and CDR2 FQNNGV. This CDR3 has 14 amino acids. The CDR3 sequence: CASSLVGTNEKLFF. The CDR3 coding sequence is TGTGCCAGCAGCTTAGTGGGCACTAATGAAAAACTGTTTTTT.

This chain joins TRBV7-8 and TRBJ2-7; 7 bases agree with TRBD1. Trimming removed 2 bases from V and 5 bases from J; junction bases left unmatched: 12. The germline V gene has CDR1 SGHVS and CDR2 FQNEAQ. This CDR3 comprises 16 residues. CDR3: CASSLMFETGFHEQYF. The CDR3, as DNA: TGTGCCAGCAGCTTAATGTTTGAGACAGGGTTTCACGAGCAGTACTTC.

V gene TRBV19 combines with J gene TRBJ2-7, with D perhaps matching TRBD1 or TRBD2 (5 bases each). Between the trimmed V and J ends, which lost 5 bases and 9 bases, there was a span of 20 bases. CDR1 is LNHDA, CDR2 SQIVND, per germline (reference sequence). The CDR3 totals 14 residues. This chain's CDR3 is CASSRGALLVGQYF. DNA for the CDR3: TGTGCCAGTAGTCGAGGGGCCCTACTAGTCGGGCAGTACTTC.

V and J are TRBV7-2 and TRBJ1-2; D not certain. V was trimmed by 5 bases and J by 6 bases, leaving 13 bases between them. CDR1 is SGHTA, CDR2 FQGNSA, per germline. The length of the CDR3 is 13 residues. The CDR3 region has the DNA TGTGCCAGCAGCCCCGACTCCCCTGATGGCTACACCTTC. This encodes CASSPDSPDGYTF. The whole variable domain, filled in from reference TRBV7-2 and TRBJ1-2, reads GAGVSQSPSNKVTEKGKDVELRCDPISGHTALYWYRQSLGQGLEFLIYFQGNSAPDKSGLPSDRFSAERTGGSVSTLTIQRTQQEDSAVYLCASSPDSPDGYTFGSGTRLTVV.

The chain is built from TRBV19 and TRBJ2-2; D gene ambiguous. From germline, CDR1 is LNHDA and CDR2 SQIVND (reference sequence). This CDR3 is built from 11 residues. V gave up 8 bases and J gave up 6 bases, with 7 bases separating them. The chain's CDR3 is CASVEAGELFF. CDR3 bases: TGTGCCAGTGTCGAGGCCGGGGAGCTGTTTTTT.

CDR3 amino acids: CASSAQSLPSYEQYF. The CDR3 DNA follows: TGTGCCAGCAGCGCCCAGTCTTTACCCTCCTACGAGCAGTACTTC. The gene calls are TRBV7-9 and TRBJ2-7; D ambiguous. V lost 5 bases to trimming and J lost 0 bases, with 14 bases between them. This CDR3 region has 15 residues. Germline V CDR1 and CDR2: SEHNR, FQNEAQ (reference sequence).

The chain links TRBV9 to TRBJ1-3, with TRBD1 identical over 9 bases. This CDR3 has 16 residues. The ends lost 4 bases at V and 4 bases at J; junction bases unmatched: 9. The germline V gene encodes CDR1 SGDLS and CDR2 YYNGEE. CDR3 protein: CASSLPGQGIGNTIYF. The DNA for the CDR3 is TGTGCCAGCAGCCTCCCGGGACAGGGAATAGGAAACACCATATATTTT.

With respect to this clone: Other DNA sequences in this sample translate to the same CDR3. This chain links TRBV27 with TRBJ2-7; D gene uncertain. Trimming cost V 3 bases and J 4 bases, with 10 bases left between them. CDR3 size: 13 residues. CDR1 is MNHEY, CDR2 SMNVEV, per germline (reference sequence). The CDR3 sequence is CASSFSKLYEQYF. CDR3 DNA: TGTGCCAGCAGTTTTAGCAAGCTGTACGAGCAGTACTTC.